The sequence of this T cell receptor beta chain was determined in a study of a mutant IDH1 vaccine in newly diagnosed glioma. On the study more broadly: Vaccine administration was initiated 4-6 weeks following radiotherapy alone, or with temozolomide cycles. Most patients had radiochemotherapy with temozolomide before enrollment; others had one alone.

Time point in this sample: week 11, during vaccination. Mutant IDH1 20-mer peptide, at 300 ug, made up each vaccine dose, with topical imiquimod. Each of the donors came in with new WHO grade 3 or 4 astrocytomas that were IDH1-mutant and ATRX-lost. General study findings and limits: Seemingly, top peripheral T cell clonotype changes bore no relation to pseudoprogression.

Sequencing was performed with immunoSEQ multiplex PCR; in TCRdb, only in-frame clones are kept and a portion is missing. Among about 67,000 clones listed, about 89% were seen once. Worth noting for this clone: Its antigen is as yet unknown.

CDR1 MNHNS and CDR2 SASEGT come from the germline V gene. The CDR3 loop spans 15 amino acids. V lost 4 bases and J 4 bases, leaving 11 bases between the germline ends. The sequence derives from a middle-aged man with glioma. The rearrangement links TRBV6-1 to TRBJ1-6; the D is unclear. Here the sequenced sample was PBMCs, taken from a glioma patient whose treatment included an IDH1 peptide vaccine. CDR3 sequence: CASSGRDVYNSPLHF. CDR3 bases: TGTGCCAGCAGTGGCCGGGATGTTTATAATTCACCCCTCCACTTT.